Listed below are T cell receptor beta chains from one sample, sequenced in a study of vaccination and CD4 T cells after COVID-19. The antigens these receptors bind are not known. TCRdb reanalysed the PCR reads using MiXCR and keeps one entry per CDR3 protein. The data hold about 11,000 distinct CDR3 sequences, with roughly 66% observed a single time. Sample: CD4+ T cells from blood, cultured in vitro. The receptors here all came from a human donor who had recovered from COVID-19. Both conserved end residues are part of each CDR3. Fields, in order: D gene, V gene, J gene, clone size, CDR3 protein, CDR3 DNA. D genes are given only for firm matches. A row's size may be missing; if present it is once, few, many or a size class.

.	TRBV20-1	TRBJ2-1	.	CSAPGGPGSYNEQFF	TGCAGTGCCCCTGGCGGCCCCGGCTCCTACAATGAGCAGTTCTTC
.	TRBV28	TRBJ1-1	.	CASSSDRPNTEAFF	TGTGCCAGCAGTTCCGACAGACCGAACACTGAAGCTTTCTTT
.	TRBV15	TRBJ1-5	.	CATSGTTHQPQHF	TGTGCCACCAGCGGGACAACCCATCAGCCCCAGCATTTT
TRBD1	TRBV27	TRBJ1-5	large	CASKPTGAAGAQHF	TGTGCCAGCAAACCTACAGGGGCCGCAGGGGCCCAGCATTTT
.	TRBV6-2/TRBV6-3	TRBJ2-3	.	CASLGGGPTDTQYF	TGTGCCAGCCTAGGAGGGGGGCCCACAGATACGCAGTATTTT
.	TRBV6-1	TRBJ1-5	.	CASSEPGASNQPQHF	TGTGCCAGCAGTGAACCAGGGGCAAGCAATCAGCCCCAGCATTTT
.	TRBV7-2	TRBJ1-5	once	CASSSQLTGNTAQHF	TGTGCCAGCAGCTCCCAATTGACGGGGAACACGGCCCAGCATTTT
.	TRBV20-1	TRBJ1-3	once	CSATRYSGNTIYF	TGCAGTGCTACCCGCTACTCTGGAAACACCATATATTTT
.	TRBV15	TRBJ2-3	.	CATSRDFLVGTQYF	TGTGCCACCAGCAGAGACTTTCTAGTCGGTACGCAGTATTTT
.	TRBV12-3/TRBV12-4	TRBJ1-1	.	CASSLWSGNTEAFF	TGTGCCAGCAGTTTATGGAGCGGCAACACTGAAGCTTTCTTT
TRBD1	TRBV28	TRBJ1-1	few	CASRTTTGDTEAFF	TGTGCCAGCAGAACGACGACAGGGGACACTGAAGCTTTCTTT
TRBD1	TRBV20-1	TRBJ1-1	few	CSASRQGRGGAFF	TGCAGTGCAAGCAGACAGGGGAGAGGGGGAGCTTTCTTT
TRBD1	TRBV12-3/TRBV12-4	TRBJ1-2	.	CASSLGGTGHMSYTF	TGTGCCAGCAGTTTAGGAGGGACAGGCCACATGAGCTACACCTTC
.	TRBV5-5	TRBJ1-2	.	CASSLDTNYGYTF	TGTGCCAGCAGCCTGGACACCAACTATGGCTACACCTTC
.	TRBV19	TRBJ2-7	once	CASSGQTSPSYEQYF	TGTGCCAGTAGTGGGCAGACAAGCCCCTCCTACGAGCAGTACTTC
TRBD1	TRBV30	TRBJ1-5	.	CAWTAGGSNQPQHF	TGTGCCTGGACCGCAGGGGGTAGCAATCAGCCCCAGCATTTT
.	TRBV28	TRBJ1-2	.	CASTRGGADGVGYTF	TGTGCCAGCACCCGGGGGGGGGCGGATGGAGTTGGCTACACCTTC
.	TRBV24-1	TRBJ2-7	.	CATAGGAYEQYF	TGTGCCACCGCCGGCGGGGCCTACGAGCAGTACTTC
.	TRBV7-8	TRBJ2-7	.	CASSFQEGVIYEQYF	TGTGCCAGCAGCTTCCAAGAGGGGGTAATCTACGAGCAGTACTTC